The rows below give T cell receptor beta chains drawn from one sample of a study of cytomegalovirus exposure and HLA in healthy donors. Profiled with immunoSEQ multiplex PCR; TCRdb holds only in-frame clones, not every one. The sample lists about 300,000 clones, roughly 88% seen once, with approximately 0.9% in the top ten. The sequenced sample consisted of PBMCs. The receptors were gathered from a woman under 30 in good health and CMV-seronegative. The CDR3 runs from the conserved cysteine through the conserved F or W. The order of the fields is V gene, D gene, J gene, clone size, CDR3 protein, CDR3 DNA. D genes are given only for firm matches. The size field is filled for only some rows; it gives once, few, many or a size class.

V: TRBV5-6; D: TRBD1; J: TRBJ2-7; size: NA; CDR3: CASSLVTGNPYEQYF; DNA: TGTGCCAGCAGCTTGGTGACAGGGAATCCCTACGAGCAGTACTTC
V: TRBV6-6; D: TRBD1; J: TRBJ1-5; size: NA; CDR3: CASSYDRAGGNQPQHF; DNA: TGTGCCAGCAGTTACGACAGGGCCGGGGGCAATCAGCCCCAGCATTTT
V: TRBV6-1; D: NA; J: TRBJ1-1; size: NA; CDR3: CASTWTPMNTEAFF; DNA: TGTGCCAGCACCTGGACACCGATGAACACTGAAGCTTTCTTT
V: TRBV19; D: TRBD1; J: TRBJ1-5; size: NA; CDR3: CASSIGSGGWAQHF; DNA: TGTGCCAGTAGTATAGGGTCAGGGGGGTGGGCCCAGCATTTT
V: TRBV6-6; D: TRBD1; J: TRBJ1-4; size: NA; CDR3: CASRRQGAGTNEKLFF; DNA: TGTGCCAGCAGAAGACAGGGGGCAGGAACTAATGAAAAACTGTTTTTT
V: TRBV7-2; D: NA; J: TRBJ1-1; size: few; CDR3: CASSEHAGILNTEAFF; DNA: TGTGCCAGCAGCGAACATGCCGGGATTTTGAACACTGAAGCTTTCTTT
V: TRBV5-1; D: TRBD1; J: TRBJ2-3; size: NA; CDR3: CASSSGTGGLGDTQYF; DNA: TGCGCCAGCAGCTCCGGGACAGGGGGCTTAGGAGATACGCAGTATTTT
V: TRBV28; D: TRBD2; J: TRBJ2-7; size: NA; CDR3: CASSFQTSGRRREQYF; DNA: TGTGCCAGCAGTTTCCAAACTAGCGGGAGGCGTAGGGAGCAGTACTTC
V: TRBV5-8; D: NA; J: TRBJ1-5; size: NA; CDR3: CASSPWTRNSNQPQHF; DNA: TGTGCCAGCAGCCCCTGGACACGGAATAGCAATCAGCCCCAGCATTTT
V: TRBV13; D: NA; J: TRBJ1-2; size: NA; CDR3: CASSLQGSYGYTF; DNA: TGTGCCAGCAGCTTACAGGGGAGTTATGGCTACACCTTC
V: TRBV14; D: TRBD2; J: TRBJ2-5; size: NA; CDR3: CASSSAGVKETQYF; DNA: TGTGCCAGCAGTTCAGCGGGAGTGAAGGAGACCCAGTACTTC
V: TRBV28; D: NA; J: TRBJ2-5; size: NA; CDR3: CASSLGRGWETQYF; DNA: TGTGCCAGCAGTTTAGGGCGGGGATGGGAGACCCAGTACTTC
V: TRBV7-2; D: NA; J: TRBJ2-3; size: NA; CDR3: CASSLISGGARTDTQYF; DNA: TGTGCCAGCAGCTTAATTAGCGGAGGAGCCCGCACAGATACGCAGTATTTT
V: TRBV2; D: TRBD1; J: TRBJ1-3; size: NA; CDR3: CASREETGFGNTIYF; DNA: TGTGCCAGCAGGGAGGAGACAGGGTTCGGAAACACCATATATTTT
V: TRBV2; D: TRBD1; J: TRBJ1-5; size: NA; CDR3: CASTMNLGQKIQPQHF; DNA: TGTGCCAGCACCATGAACCTGGGACAGAAGATTCAGCCCCAGCATTTT
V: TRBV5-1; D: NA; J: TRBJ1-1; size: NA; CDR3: CASSLQSNTEAFF; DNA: TGCGCCAGCAGCTTGCAGTCGAACACTGAAGCTTTCTTT
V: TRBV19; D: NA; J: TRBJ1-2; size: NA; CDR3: CASSITAVSNYGYTF; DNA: TGTGCCAGTAGTATAACTGCGGTATCTAACTATGGCTACACCTTC
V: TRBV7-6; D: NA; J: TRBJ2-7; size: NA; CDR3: CASSLIPWSGYEQYF; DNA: TGTGCCAGCAGCTTAATACCTTGGTCGGGCTACGAGCAGTACTTC
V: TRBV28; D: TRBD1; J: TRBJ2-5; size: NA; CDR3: CASSFPGQGGETQYF; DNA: TGTGCCAGCAGTTTTCCCGGACAGGGTGGAGAGACCCAGTACTTC
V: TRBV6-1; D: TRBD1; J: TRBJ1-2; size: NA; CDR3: CASSLGGGYGYTF; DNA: TGTGCCAGCAGTTTAGGGGGCGGCTATGGCTACACCTTC
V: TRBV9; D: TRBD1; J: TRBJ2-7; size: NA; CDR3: CASSPRDRAYEQYF; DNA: TGTGCCAGCAGCCCCCGGGACAGGGCCTACGAGCAGTACTTC
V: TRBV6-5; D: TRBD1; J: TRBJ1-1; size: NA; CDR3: CASSYSVRGVTEAFF; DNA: TGTGCCAGCAGTTACTCAGTCAGGGGGGTAACTGAAGCTTTCTTT
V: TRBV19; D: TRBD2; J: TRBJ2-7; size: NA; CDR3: CASGPGGALTYEQYF; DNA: TGTGCCAGTGGCCCGGGGGGGGCTCTGACCTACGAGCAGTACTTC
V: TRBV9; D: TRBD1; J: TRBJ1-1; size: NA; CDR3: CASSPRTGLNTEAFF; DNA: TGTGCCAGCAGCCCCAGGACAGGGTTGAATACTGAAGCTTTCTTT
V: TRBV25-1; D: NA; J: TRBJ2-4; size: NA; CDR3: CARRSVAKNIQYF; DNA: TGTGCCAGGAGGAGTGTAGCCAAAAACATTCAGTACTTC
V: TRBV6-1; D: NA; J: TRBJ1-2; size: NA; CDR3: CASSEDRVGGYTF; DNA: TGTGCCAGCAGTGAAGACAGGGTCGGCGGCTACACCTTC
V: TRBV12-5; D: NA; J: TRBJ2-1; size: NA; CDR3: CASGLGDIHNEQFF; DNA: TGTGCTAGTGGTTTGGGGGACATTCACAATGAGCAGTTCTTC
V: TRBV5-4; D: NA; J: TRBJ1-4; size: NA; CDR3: CASTSTGQGSEKLFF; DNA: TGTGCCAGCACCTCTACGGGCCAGGGAAGTGAAAAACTGTTTTTT
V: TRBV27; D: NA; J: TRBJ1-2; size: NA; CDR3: CASSSRDGGANYGYTF; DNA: TGTGCCAGCAGTTCCCGGGACGGAGGGGCTAACTATGGCTACACCTTC
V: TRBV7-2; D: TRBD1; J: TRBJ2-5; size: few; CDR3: CASSLNPGQGQETQYF; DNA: TGTGCCAGCAGCTTAAACCCCGGACAGGGGCAAGAGACCCAGTACTTC
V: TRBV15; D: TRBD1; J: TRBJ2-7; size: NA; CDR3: CATSRGQGSYEQYF; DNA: TGTGCCACCAGCAGGGGACAGGGGTCCTACGAGCAGTACTTC
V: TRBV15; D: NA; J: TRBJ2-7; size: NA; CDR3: CATSYARGYEQYF; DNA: TGTGCCACCAGCTATGCCCGGGGGTACGAGCAGTACTTC
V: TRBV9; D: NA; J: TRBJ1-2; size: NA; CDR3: CASSVEAGNYGYTF; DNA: TGTGCCAGCAGCGTAGAGGCAGGGAACTATGGCTACACCTTC
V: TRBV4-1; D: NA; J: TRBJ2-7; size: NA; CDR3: CASSQDRGFTYEQYF; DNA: TGCGCCAGCAGCCAAGATCGAGGCTTCACCTACGAGCAGTACTTC
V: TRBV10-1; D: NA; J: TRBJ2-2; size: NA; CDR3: CASMAPNTGELFF; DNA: TGCGCCAGCATGGCTCCGAACACCGGGGAGCTGTTTTTT
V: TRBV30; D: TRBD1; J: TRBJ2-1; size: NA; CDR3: CAWSDKNRDREQFF; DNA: TGTGCCTGGAGTGACAAAAATCGGGACAGGGAGCAGTTCTTC
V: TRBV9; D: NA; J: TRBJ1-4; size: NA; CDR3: CASSVESQGSGKLFF; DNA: TGTGCCAGCAGCGTCGAAAGTCAGGGGTCTGGAAAACTGTTTTTT
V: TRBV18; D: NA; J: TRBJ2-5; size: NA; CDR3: CASSPLGGRETQYF; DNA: TGTGCCAGCTCACCACTTGGGGGCCGGGAGACCCAGTACTTC
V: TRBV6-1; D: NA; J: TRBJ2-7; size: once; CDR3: CAARPGILFSYEQYF; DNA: TGTGCCGCACGGCCAGGGATACTCTTCTCCTACGAGCAGTACTTC
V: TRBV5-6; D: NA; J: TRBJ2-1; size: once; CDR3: CASSAGRGDRQFF; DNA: TGTGCCAGCTCGGCGGGAAGGGGTGATCGGCAGTTCTTC
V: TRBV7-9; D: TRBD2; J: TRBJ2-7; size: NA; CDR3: CASSRSGINYEQYF; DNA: TGTGCCAGCAGCCGTAGCGGGATTAACTACGAGCAGTACTTC
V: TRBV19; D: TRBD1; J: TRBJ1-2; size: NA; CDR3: CASRDPGQGAQDGYTF; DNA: TGTGCCAGTAGGGACCCGGGACAGGGGGCACAAGATGGCTACACCTTC
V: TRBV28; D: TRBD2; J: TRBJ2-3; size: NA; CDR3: CASIPGGTSGITSTDTQYF; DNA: TGTGCCAGCATCCCAGGGGGGACTAGCGGGATTACTAGCACAGATACGCAGTATTTT
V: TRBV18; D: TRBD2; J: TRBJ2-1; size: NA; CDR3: CASSPGLAVTGREQFF; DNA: TGTGCCAGCTCACCCGGACTAGCGGTCACCGGTCGTGAGCAGTTCTTC
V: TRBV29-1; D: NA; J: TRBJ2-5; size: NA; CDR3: CSVLASSQETQYF; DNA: TGCAGCGTTCTTGCTAGCAGCCAAGAGACCCAGTACTTC
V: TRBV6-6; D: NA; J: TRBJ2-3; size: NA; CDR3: CASSEATDTQYF; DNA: TGTGCCAGCAGTGAGGCCACAGATACGCAGTATTTT
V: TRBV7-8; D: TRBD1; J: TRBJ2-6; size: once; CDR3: CASSLGQAPSGANVLTF; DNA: TGTGCCAGCAGCTTGGGACAGGCCCCCTCTGGGGCCAACGTCCTGACTTTC
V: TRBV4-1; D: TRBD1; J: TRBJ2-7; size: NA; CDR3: CASSRIGLGQGSYEQYF; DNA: TGCGCCAGCAGCCGTATTGGATTGGGACAGGGGTCCTACGAGCAGTACTTC
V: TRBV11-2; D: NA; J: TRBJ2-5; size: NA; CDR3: CASSLGLALNQETQYF; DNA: TGTGCCAGCAGCTTAGGGCTAGCGCTCAATCAAGAGACCCAGTACTTC
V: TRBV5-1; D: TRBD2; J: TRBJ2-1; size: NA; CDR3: CASSSPLTSLSYNEQFF; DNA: TGCGCCAGCAGCTCCCCGCTGACTAGCCTCAGCTACAATGAGCAGTTCTTC
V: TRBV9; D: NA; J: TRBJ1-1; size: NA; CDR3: CASSVERGTEAFF; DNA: TGTGCCAGCAGCGTCGAACGGGGGACTGAAGCTTTCTTT
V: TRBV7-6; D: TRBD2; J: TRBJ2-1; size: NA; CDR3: CASSHPSGSSYNEQFF; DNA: TGTGCCAGCAGCCACCCTAGCGGGAGCTCCTACAATGAGCAGTTCTTC
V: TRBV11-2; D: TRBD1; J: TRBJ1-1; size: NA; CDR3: CASSRQGPTEAFF; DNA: TGTGCCAGCAGTCGACAGGGCCCCACTGAAGCTTTCTTT
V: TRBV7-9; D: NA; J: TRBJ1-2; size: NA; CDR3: CASSLQGTDGYTF; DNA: TGTGCCAGCAGCTTACAGGGTACGGATGGCTACACCTTC
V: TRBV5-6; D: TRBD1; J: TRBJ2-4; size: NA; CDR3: CASSAKDRRLAKNIQYF; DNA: TGTGCCAGCAGCGCGAAGGACAGGAGACTAGCCAAAAACATTCAGTACTTC